The entry below gives a single T cell receptor beta chain sequence along with its context. This clone may be a read error of a much larger clone one base away. These data originate in a study of radiotherapy plus CTLA-4 blockade in lung cancer. Sequencing was performed with immunoSEQ multiplex PCR; in TCRdb, only in-frame clones are kept and a portion is missing. The sample gives 26,000 or so clones, around three quarters of which show up once; over 15% is in the top ten. The V end lost 0 bases, the J end lost 1 base, and 14 bases lay between the germline ends. Germline loops: CDR1 SGDLS, CDR2 YYNGEE. The CDR3 contains 16 residues.

The source material was peripheral blood, sampled from a patient treated with radiotherapy plus ipilimumab. This TCR was sampled from a human donor with non-small cell lung cancer that progressed on radiotherapy plus ipilimumab. This sequence joins TRBV9 and TRBJ2-7, with D perhaps TRBD1 or TRBD2 (5 bases each). CDR3 DNA: TGTGCCAGCAGCGTAGATGGGGGACGGAGATCCTACGAGCAGTACTTC. Protein sequence: CASSVDGGRRSYEQYF.